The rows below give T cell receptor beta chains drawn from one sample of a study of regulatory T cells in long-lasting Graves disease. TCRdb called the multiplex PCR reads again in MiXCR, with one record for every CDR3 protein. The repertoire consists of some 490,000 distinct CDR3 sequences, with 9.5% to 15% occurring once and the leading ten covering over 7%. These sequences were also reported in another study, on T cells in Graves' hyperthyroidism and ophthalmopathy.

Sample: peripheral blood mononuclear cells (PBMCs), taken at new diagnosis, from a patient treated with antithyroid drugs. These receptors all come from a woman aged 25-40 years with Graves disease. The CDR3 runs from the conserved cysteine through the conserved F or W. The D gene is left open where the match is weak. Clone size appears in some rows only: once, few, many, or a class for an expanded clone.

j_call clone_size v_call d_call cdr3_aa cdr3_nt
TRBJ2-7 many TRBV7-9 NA CASRVGTYEQYF TGTGCCAGCAGAGTGGGAACCTACGAGCAGTACTTC
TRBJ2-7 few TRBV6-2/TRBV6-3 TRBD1 CASSYSRDRFNEQYF TGTGCCAGCAGTTACTCGAGGGACAGGTTTAACGAGCAGTACTTC
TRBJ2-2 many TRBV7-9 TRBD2 CASSLLLAGGTGELFF TGTGCCAGCAGCTTATTACTAGCGGGAGGCACCGGGGAGCTGTTTTTT
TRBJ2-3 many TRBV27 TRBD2 CASTKAGGPGDTQYF TGTGCCAGCACAAAGGCGGGAGGGCCCGGGGATACGCAGTATTTT
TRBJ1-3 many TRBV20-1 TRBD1 CSAPTGAGNTIYF TGCAGTGCTCCGACAGGGGCTGGAAACACCATATATTTT
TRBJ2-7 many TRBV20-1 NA CSASFRDGPYEQYF TGCAGTGCTAGCTTCCGGGACGGACCCTACGAGCAGTACTTC
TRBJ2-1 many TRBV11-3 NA CASSLDRRGEQFF TGTGCCAGCAGCTTAGATCGCCGGGGTGAGCAGTTCTTC
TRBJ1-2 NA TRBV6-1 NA CASGAFGSSYGYTF TGTGCCAGCGGGGCCTTCGGTTCGTCCTATGGCTACACCTTC
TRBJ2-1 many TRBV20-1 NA CSATWRAKVSSYNEQFF TGCAGTGCTACATGGCGGGCGAAGGTGAGCTCCTACAATGAGCAGTTCTTC
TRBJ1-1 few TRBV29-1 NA CSALRAADTEAFF TGCAGCGCCCTCCGGGCGGCGGACACTGAAGCTTTCTTT
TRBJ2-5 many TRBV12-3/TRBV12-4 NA CASSFEILAGVRETQYF TGTGCCAGCAGTTTCGAAATACTCGCAGGGGTGAGAGAGACCCAGTACTTC
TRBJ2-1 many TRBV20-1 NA CSARRDHYNEQFF TGCAGTGCTAGAAGGGACCATTACAATGAGCAGTTCTTC
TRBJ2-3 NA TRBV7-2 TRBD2 CASSPAGGYSGTRTDTQYF TGTGCCAGCAGCCCCGCGGGGGGGTATAGCGGGACTCGCACAGATACGCAGTATTTT
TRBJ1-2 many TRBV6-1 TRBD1 CASRSTGENYGYTF TGTGCCAGCAGATCCACAGGGGAAAACTATGGCTACACCTTC
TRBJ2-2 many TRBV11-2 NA CASSLTLVANTGELFF TGTGCCAGCAGCTTAACTCTGGTGGCGAACACCGGGGAGCTGTTTTTT
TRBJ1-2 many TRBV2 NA CASQMGSGLGYTF TGTGCCAGCCAAATGGGTTCAGGGCTCGGCTACACCTTC
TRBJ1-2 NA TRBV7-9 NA CASSTLGGGYTF TGTGCCAGCAGCACGCTAGGGGGTGGCTACACCTTC
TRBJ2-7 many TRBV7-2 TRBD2 CASSWLGLAASYEQYF TGTGCCAGCAGCTGGCTGGGACTAGCGGCCTCCTACGAGCAGTACTTC
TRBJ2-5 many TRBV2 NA CASSQSGTSRTQYF TGTGCCAGCAGTCAGAGTGGGACCTCCCGGACCCAGTACTTC
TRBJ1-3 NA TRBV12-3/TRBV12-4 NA CASRPGTGNTIYF TGTGCCAGCAGACCCGGAACCGGAAACACCATATATTTT
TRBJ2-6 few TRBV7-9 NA CASSLESDSGANVLTF TGTGCCAGCAGCTTAGAATCGGACTCTGGGGCCAACGTCCTGACTTTC
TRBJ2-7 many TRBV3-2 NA CASSQDGRGSRYEQYF TGTGCCAGCAGCCAAGATGGCAGGGGCTCCCGATACGAGCAGTACTTC
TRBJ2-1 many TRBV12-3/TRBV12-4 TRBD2 CASSSIPAGSSYNEQFF TGTGCCAGCAGTTCTATTCCAGCGGGGAGCTCCTACAATGAGCAGTTCTTC
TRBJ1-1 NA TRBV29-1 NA CSVVRRGNTEAFF TGCAGCGTTGTGCGAAGGGGGAACACTGAAGCTTTCTTT
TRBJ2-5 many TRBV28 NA CASSYTPYRANNGETQYF TGTGCCAGCAGTTACACTCCCTACAGGGCTAATAATGGGGAGACCCAGTACTTC
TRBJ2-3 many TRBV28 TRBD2 CASSLLAGGDTQYF TGTGCCAGCAGTCTCCTAGCGGGGGGAGATACGCAGTATTTT
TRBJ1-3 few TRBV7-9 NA CASSSDLSGNTIYF TGTGCCAGCAGCTCGGACCTCTCTGGAAACACCATATATTTT
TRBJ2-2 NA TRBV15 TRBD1 CATSFRQGNTGELFF TGTGCCACCAGCTTCCGACAGGGTAACACCGGGGAGCTGTTTTTT
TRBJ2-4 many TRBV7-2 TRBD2 CASSFSGALAKNIQYF TGTGCCAGCAGCTTTAGCGGGGCCCTAGCCAAAAACATTCAGTACTTC
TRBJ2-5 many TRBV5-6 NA CASSLEPRGGETQYF TGTGCCAGCAGCTTGGAGCCCAGGGGAGGAGAGACCCAGTACTTC
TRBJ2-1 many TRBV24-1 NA CATSAADINEQFF TGTGCCACCAGTGCGGCGGACATCAATGAGCAGTTCTTC
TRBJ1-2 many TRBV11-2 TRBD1 CASSAITGTGHGYTF TGTGCCAGCAGCGCTATTACCGGGACAGGGCATGGCTACACCTTC
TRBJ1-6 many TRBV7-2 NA CASSPSTSSYNSPLHF TGTGCCAGCAGCCCCTCTACGAGCTCCTATAATTCACCCCTCCACTTT
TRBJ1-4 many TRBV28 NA CASSLSSLSGKKLFF TGTGCCAGCAGTTTATCATCTCTCTCAGGGAAAAAACTGTTTTTT
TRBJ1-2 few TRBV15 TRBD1 CATSAGTGYGYTF TGTGCCACCAGCGCCGGGACAGGATATGGCTACACCTTC
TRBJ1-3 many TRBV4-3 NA CASSQEGQLISGNTIYF TGCGCCAGCAGCCAAGAAGGGCAGTTGATCTCTGGAAACACCATATATTTT
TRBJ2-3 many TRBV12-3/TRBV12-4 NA CASSTGTLKQYF TGTGCCAGCAGCACCGGGACCCTTAAGCAGTATTTT
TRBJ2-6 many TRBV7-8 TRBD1 CASSWGDRDHSGANVLTF TGTGCCAGCAGCTGGGGTGACAGGGACCACTCTGGGGCCAACGTCCTGACTTTC
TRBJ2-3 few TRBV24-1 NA CATSTPRAGDTQYF TGTGCCACCTCGACCCCCCGAGCGGGAGATACGCAGTATTTT
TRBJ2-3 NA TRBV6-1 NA CASRLQGTSTDTQYF TGTGCCAGCAGACTACAGGGCACTAGCACAGATACGCAGTATTTT
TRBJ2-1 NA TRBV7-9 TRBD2 CASSYSGRLDNEQFF TGTGCCAGCAGCTATAGCGGGAGATTGGACAATGAGCAGTTCTTC
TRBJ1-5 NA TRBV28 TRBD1 CASREQGVGNQPQHF TGTGCCAGCAGAGAACAGGGGGTGGGGAATCAGCCCCAGCATTTT
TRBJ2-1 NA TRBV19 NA CASSTGSEQFF TGTGCCAGTAGTACCGGATCTGAGCAGTTCTTC
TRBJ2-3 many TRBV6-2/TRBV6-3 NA CASSIQRESAQYF TGTGCCAGCAGTATACAGAGGGAAAGTGCGCAGTATTTT
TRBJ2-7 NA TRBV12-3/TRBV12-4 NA CASSDSDTYEQYF TGTGCCAGCAGTGACAGTGATACCTACGAGCAGTACTTC
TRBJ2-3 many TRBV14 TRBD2 CASSRSAGLGTDTQYF TGTGCCAGCAGCAGATCAGCGGGACTCGGCACAGATACGCAGTATTTT
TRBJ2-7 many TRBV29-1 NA CSVDRDRSSYEQYF TGCAGCGTTGACAGGGATCGAAGCTCCTACGAGCAGTACTTC
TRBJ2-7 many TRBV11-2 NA CASSLGWGARTESSYEQYF TGTGCCAGCAGCTTAGGATGGGGTGCCCGGACAGAAAGCTCCTACGAGCAGTACTTC
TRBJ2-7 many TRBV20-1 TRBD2 CSARDLAGSSYEQYF TGCAGTGCTAGAGACCTAGCGGGCAGCTCCTACGAGCAGTACTTC
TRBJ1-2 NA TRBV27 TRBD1 CASSSARTGLVLNYGYTF TGTGCCAGCAGTTCCGCCCGGACAGGGTTGGTCCTTAACTATGGCTACACCTTC
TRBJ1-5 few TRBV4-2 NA CASSQDPSWTALNQPQHF TGTGCCAGCAGCCAAGATCCTTCCTGGACAGCGCTTAATCAGCCCCAGCATTTT
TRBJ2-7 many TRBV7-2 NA CASSYSIVIRSLSYEQYF TGTGCCAGCAGTTACTCGATAGTGATAAGAAGTTTATCCTACGAGCAGTACTTC
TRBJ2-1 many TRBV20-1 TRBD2 CSARTGTSGRRNEQFF TGCAGTGCTAGGACCGGGACTAGCGGGAGACGTAATGAGCAGTTCTTC
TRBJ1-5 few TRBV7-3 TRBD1 CASSLRDRSQPQHF TGTGCCAGCAGTCTCCGGGACAGATCGCAGCCCCAGCATTTT
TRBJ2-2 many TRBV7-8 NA CASSAAPGLTLNTGELFF TGTGCCAGCAGCGCAGCGCCCGGACTAACGCTTAACACCGGGGAGCTGTTTTTT
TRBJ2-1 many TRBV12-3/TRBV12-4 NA CASSLRGPFRDEQFF TGTGCCAGCAGTTTACGGGGGCCCTTCAGGGATGAGCAGTTCTTC
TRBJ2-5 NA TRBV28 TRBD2 CASSLGREEVETQYF TGTGCCAGCAGTTTAGGCCGGGAGGAAGTTGAGACCCAGTACTTC
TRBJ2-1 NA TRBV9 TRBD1 CASSGDRAGYNEQFF TGTGCCAGCAGCGGGGACAGGGCTGGGTACAATGAGCAGTTCTTC
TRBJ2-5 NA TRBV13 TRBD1 CASSFGTVRQTQYF TGTGCCAGCAGCTTTGGGACAGTCCGCCAGACCCAGTACTTC
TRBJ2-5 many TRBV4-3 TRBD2 CASSQEDGGGPRETQYF TGCGCCAGCAGCCAAGAGGATGGGGGGGGACCAAGAGAGACCCAGTACTTC